Following are 16 T cell receptor beta chains from one sample sequenced in a study of T cell clonality in common variable immunodeficiency. Sequenced by immunoSEQ multiplex PCR; TCRdb stores in-frame clones only, minus some. The sample holds around 30,000 clones, and no clone turns up only once. These receptors' antigens are unknown. Broader study findings: Common variable immunodeficiency TCR beta sequences reportedly had fewer deletions and N-nucleotide insertions.

The sample comprised peripheral blood mononuclear cells. These receptors originate from a human donor with common variable immunodeficiency.

In this sample, this clone turned up many times. The read terminates 3 residues before the CDR3 end, so the remaining end is supplied by the germline J gene. The chain joins TRBV20-1 to TRBJ1-4; TRBD1 aligns across 7 bases. The germline V gene has CDR1 DFQATT and CDR2 SNEGSKA (reference sequence). The CDR3 covers 13 residues. The junction had 8 bases not matched to a gene; V was cut back by 6 bases and J by 7 bases. The part of the CDR3 DNA that was read is TGCAGTGCCGGAGGAGGGGGCAGTGAAAAA. Its translation: CSAGGGGSEK. The whole CDR3 protein reads CSAGGGGSEKLFF.

This clone was counted ten times or more. The CDR3 extends 3 residues past the end of the read, so its final part is completed from the germline J gene. This sequence joins TRBV28 and TRBJ2-1, with 11 bases aligning to TRBD2. Germline trimming cut 3 bases from V and 8 bases from J; bases unmatched to any gene: 6. This CDR3 has 15 residues. Germline CDR1 and CDR2: MDHEN and SYDVKM. CDR3 bases read: TGTGCCAGCAGTTTCCCGGGACTAGCGGTACATGAG. It specifies CASSFPGLAVHE. The CDR3, in full, reads CASSFPGLAVHEQFF.

This clone was found a few times. Read data end 3 residues before the CDR3 end; the end is taken from the germline J gene. The V gene is TRBV5-5, the J gene TRBJ2-3; TRBD1 matches 9 bases. CDR1 is SGHKS, CDR2 YYEKEE, per germline (reference sequence). This CDR3 has 15 amino acids. Trimming cost V 2 bases and J 3 bases; bases outside gene matches: 4. CDR3: CASSLWTGVTDTQYF. Incomplete CDR3 DNA: TGTGCCAGCAGCTTATGGACAGGGGTAACAGATACG. Variable domain in full (rest from reference TRBV5-5 and TRBJ2-3): DAGVTQSPTHLIKTRGQQVTLRCSPISGHKSVSWYQQVLGQGPQFIFQYYEKEERGRGNFPDRFSARQFPNYSSELNVNALLLGDSALYLCASSLWTGVTDTQYFGPGTRLTVL.

The table lists this clone with many counts. The CDR3 end is not reached by the read, which stops 3 residues before it; the germline J gene fills it in. The rearrangement uses TRBV19 and TRBJ2-3, with D uncertain. The germline V and J ends were trimmed by 3 bases and 5 bases, with 6 bases remaining between them. Per germline, CDR1 LNHDA and CDR2 SQIVND (reference sequence). The CDR3 consists of 12 residues. Partial CDR3 DNA: TGTGCCAGTAGTATCGAGGTAGATACG. As protein: CASSIEVDT. The entire CDR3 sequence reads CASSIEVDTQYF.

This clone came up many times. The CDR3 end lies 3 residues beyond the end of the read and is filled in from the germline J gene. The rearrangement uses TRBV20-1 and TRBJ2-3; no clear D. The germline CDR1 and CDR2 sequences are DFQATT and SNEGSKA (reference sequence). The CDR3 consists of 14 residues. Trimming pared 7 bases from V and 0 bases from J, leaving 14 bases between. The CDR3 DNA, read in part, is TGCAGTGATAGGCCACTATCCAGCACAGATACG. Its protein product is CSDRPLSSTDT. The whole CDR3 region reads CSDRPLSSTDTQYF.

This clone came up many times. The read terminates 3 residues before the CDR3 end, so the remaining end is supplied by the germline J gene. The rearrangement uses TRBV7-3 and TRBJ1-2; 11 bases agree with TRBD1. Germline assignment: CDR1 SGHTA and CDR2 FQGTGA. V gave up 1 base and J gave up 7 bases; unmatched junction bases: 2. The CDR3 is 14 residues long. The DNA read from the CDR3 is TGTGCCAGCAGCTTAATAGGGACAGGGGGTGGC. It yields the protein CASSLIGTGGG. The entire CDR3 protein reads CASSLIGTGGGYTF. Variable domain in full (rest from reference TRBV7-3 and TRBJ1-2): GAGVSQTPSNKVTEKGKYVELRCDPISGHTALYWYRQSLGQGPEFLIYFQGTGAADDSGLPNDRFFAVRPEGSVSTLKIQRTERGDSAVYLCASSLIGTGGGYTFGSGTRLTVV.

About this clone: Coverage ceases 3 residues before the CDR3 finishes, and the germline J gene fills in the end. The genes are TRBV19 and TRBJ1-2; TRBD1 agrees at 9 bases. The germline CDR1 and CDR2 sequences are LNHDA and SQIVND (reference sequence). This CDR3 is 14 amino acids long. The ends lost 3 bases at V and 4 bases at J; junction bases unmatched: 3. CDR3 in amino acids: CASSIDRGAYGYTF. CDR3 bases read: TGTGCCAGTAGTATCGACAGGGGGGCCTATGGC.

There are many counts of this clone. CDR3 DNA (partial): TGTGCCAGCAGTTTTCGGAACTACACCTCCTACAATGAG. Protein sequence: CASSFRNYTSYNE. The whole CDR3 protein is CASSFRNYTSYNEQFF. The V gene is TRBV12-3 or TRBV12-4, the J gene TRBJ2-1, with D hard to call. The read ends 3 residues early relative to the CDR3; the germline J gene fills the gap. The CDR3 extends over 16 amino acids. V was shortened by 3 bases and J by 0 bases, with 12 bases between the two germline ends.

This clone was counted a few times. The read comes to an end 3 residues before the CDR3 does, leaving the germline J gene to fill in the end. The chain has TRBV2 and TRBJ2-3; 9 nucleotides line up with TRBD2. This CDR3 contains 15 residues. Germline CDR1 reads SNHLY; CDR2 reads FYNNEI. With 6 bases clipped from V and 3 bases from J, the junction kept 7 bases outside the gene matches. The CDR3 DNA, read in part, is TGTGCCAGCAGGGCCAGCGGGAGGTCGACAGATACG. Protein product: CASRASGRSTDT. The CDR3 reads in full as CASRASGRSTDTQYF.

The sample holds a few counts of this clone. The CDR3 goes on 3 residues after the read ends, and that part is filled in from the germline J gene. Other DNA sequences in the same sample also yield this CDR3. The chain has TRBV19 and TRBJ1-4; D uncertain. The V and J ends lost 5 bases and 5 bases respectively, with 12 bases between them. The CDR3 is 14 amino acids. Germline-derived CDR1 and CDR2 are LNHDA and SQIVND (reference sequence). The CDR3 region is CASSLPGANEKLFF. CDR3 DNA, as far as it was read: TGTGCCAGTAGTTTACCGGGTGCGAATGAAAAA.

This clone appeared a few times. The read ends 3 residues early relative to the CDR3; the germline J gene fills the gap. The genes are TRBV7-7 and TRBJ2-1; weak D call: TRBD1 (6 bases). In germline, CDR1 is SSHAT, CDR2 FNYEAQ (reference sequence). V was clipped by 5 bases and J by 8 bases, with 16 bases between them. The CDR3 contains 14 residues. This CDR3 is CASSPRMGADEQFF. CDR3 DNA, as far as it was read: TGTGCCAGCAGCCCTCGGATGGGGGCGGATGAG.

A note on this clone: The CDR3 end falls 3 residues outside the read, so it is completed with the germline J gene. This sequence joins TRBV30 and TRBJ1-6; perhaps TRBD1 as D (6 bases). CDR3 length: 17 residues. Germline CDR1 reads GTSNPN; CDR2 reads SVGIG (reference sequence). The V gene lost 1 base and the J gene lost 7 bases, with 20 bases spanning the gap. CDR3 residues: CAWSEDPTGLVNSPLHF. The sequenced CDR3 bases are TGTGCCTGGAGTGAAGATCCTACAGGGTTGGTGAATTCACCC.

This clone was observed a handful of times. Read sequence stops 3 residues before the CDR3 end, and the germline J gene provides the missing end. This rearrangement joins TRBV18 to TRBJ1-6; D unresolved. V lost 4 bases to trimming and J lost 6 bases, with 16 bases between them. From germline, CDR1 is KGHSH and CDR2 LQKENI. This CDR3 region has 16 residues. CDR3 sequence reads: CASSLRTERSNSPLHF. CDR3 bases read: TGTGCCAGCTCACTCAGGACGGAGCGGAGTAATTCACCC.

This clone was recorded many times. The CDR3 end falls 3 residues outside the read, so it is completed with the germline J gene. The chain is built from TRBV3-1 (or the pseudogene TRBV3-2) and TRBJ2-1, with D perhaps TRBD2 (5 bases). This CDR3 has 13 amino acids. V lost 4 bases and J lost 8, with 12 bases in between. The germline V gene encodes CDR1 LGHDT and CDR2 YNNKEL (reference sequence). The sequenced CDR3 bases are TGTGCCAGCAGCCCGAGGCACGGGGATGAG. Its translation: CASSPRHGDE. The complete CDR3 sequence is CASSPRHGDEQFF.

In its sample, this clone was seen a few times. With the read ending 3 residues before the CDR3 end, the germline J gene is used to fill in that end. The chain recombines TRBV30 with TRBJ2-2; the D is unclear. Germline V gene data show CDR1 as GTSNPN and CDR2 as SVGIG (reference sequence). The CDR3 has 12 residues. Between the trimmed V and J ends, which lost 5 bases and 10 bases, there was a span of 14 bases. The part of the CDR3 DNA that was read is TGTGCCTGGTCCAAGGGTCAGATGGAG. Protein sequence: CAWSKGQME. In full, the CDR3 is CAWSKGQMELFF.

This clone was observed at least ten times. The CDR3 is cut off 3 residues early in the read; its end comes from the germline J gene. The J gene is TRBJ2-1, the V gene TRBV20-1; 10 bases fit TRBD2. The CDR3 contains 15 residues. V shed 3 bases and J 4 bases; nucleotides not matched to a gene: 6. Germline V CDR1 and CDR2: DFQATT, SNEGSKA (reference sequence). Here the CDR3 reads CSARVLAGPYNEQFF. CDR3 bases read: TGCAGTGCTAGGGTACTAGCGGGGCCTTACAATGAG.